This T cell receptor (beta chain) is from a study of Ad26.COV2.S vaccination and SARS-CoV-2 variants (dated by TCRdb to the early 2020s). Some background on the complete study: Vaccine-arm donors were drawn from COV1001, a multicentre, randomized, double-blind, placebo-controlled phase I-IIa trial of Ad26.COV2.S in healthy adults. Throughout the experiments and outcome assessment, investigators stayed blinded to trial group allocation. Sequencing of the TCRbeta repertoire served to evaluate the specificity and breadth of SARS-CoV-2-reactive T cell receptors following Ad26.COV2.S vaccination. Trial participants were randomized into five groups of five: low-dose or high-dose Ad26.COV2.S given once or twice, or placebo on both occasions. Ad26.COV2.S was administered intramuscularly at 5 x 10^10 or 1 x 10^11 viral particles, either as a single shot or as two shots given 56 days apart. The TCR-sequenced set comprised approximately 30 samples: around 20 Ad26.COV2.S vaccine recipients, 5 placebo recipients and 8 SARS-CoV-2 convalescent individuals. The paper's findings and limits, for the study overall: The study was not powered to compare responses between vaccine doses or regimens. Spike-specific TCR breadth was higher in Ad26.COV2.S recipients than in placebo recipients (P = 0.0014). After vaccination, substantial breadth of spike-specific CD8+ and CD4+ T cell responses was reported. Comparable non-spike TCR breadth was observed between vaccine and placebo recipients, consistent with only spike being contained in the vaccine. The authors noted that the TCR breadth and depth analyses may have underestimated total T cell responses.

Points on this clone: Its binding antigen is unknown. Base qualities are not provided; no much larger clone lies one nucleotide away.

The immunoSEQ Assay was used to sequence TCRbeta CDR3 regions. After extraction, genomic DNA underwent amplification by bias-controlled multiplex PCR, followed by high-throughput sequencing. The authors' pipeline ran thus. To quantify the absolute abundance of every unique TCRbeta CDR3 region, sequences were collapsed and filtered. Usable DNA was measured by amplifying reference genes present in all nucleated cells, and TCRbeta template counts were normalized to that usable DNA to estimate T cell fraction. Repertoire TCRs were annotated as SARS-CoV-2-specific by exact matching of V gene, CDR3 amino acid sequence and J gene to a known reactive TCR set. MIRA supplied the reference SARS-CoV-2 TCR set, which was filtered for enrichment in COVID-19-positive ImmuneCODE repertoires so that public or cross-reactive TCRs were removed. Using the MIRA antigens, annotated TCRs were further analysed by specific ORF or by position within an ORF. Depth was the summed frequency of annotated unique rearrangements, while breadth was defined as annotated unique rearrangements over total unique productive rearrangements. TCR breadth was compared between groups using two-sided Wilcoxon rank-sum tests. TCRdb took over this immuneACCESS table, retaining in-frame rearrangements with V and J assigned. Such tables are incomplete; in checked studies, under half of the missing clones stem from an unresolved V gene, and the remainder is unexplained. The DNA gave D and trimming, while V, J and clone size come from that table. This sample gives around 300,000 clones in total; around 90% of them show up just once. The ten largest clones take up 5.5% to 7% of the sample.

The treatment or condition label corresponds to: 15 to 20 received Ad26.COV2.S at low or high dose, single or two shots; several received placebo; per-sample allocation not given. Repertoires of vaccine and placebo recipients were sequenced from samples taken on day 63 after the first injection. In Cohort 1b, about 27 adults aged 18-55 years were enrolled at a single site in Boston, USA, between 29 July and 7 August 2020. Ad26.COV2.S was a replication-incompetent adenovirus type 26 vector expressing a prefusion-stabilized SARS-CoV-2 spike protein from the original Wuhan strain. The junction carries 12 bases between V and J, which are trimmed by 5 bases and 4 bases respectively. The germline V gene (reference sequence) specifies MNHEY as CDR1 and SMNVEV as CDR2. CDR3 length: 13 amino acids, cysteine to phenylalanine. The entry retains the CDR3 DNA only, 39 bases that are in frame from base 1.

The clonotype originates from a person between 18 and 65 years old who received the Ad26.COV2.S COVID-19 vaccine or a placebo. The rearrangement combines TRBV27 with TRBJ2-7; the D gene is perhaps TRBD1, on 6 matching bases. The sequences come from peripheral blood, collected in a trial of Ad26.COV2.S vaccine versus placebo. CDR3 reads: CASSSRGSYEQYF. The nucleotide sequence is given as TGTGCCAGCAGTAGCAGGGGTTCGTACGAGCAGTACTTC.